This entry describes one T cell receptor (beta chain). The antigen it binds to is not known. No much larger clone is present one base from it, and per-base qualities are unavailable. Receptors were amplified or captured by the immunoSEQ multiplex PCR assay. Drawn from immuneACCESS, this table holds only the in-frame rearrangements with V and J called that TCRdb kept. Clones are partly lost; checked studies trace under half to an unresolved V gene and leave the rest unexplained. The sample yields approximately 60,000 clones; 85% were counted once. The ten most abundant clones make up about 5% of the sample. The germline V end is reduced by 0 bases and the J end by 2 bases; junction bases left unmatched: 4. Reading from cysteine to phenylalanine, the CDR3 counts 15 amino acids. Of all the DNA, just the CDR3 is kept, 45 bases in frame from base 1. The germline V gene (reference sequence) gives CDR1 as GTSNPN and CDR2 as SVGIG.

This specimen comes from a study of control samples from healthy donors and cancer patients (dated by TCRdb to the early 2020s). The rearranged segments are TRBV30 and TRBJ1-2; TRBD1 lines up with 9 middle nucleotides. The sequencing input was blood. This receptor was identified in a man aged 35-49 years in good health. The sequenced DNA is TGTGCCTGGAGTGTACGGACAGGGGTGAACTATGGCTACACCTTC. Translated, it gives CAWSVRTGVNYGYTF.